The 5 T cell receptor beta chains below come from one sample, sequenced in a study of EBV T-cell therapy then PD-1 blockade in nasopharyngeal carcinoma. Treatment denoted: AdE1-LMPpoly-expanded autologous EBV-specific T-cell therapy followed by anti-PD-1 nivolumab. Produced via immunoSEQ multiplex PCR; TCRdb's table is partial and in-frame only. The data contain some 17,000 clones, roughly 84% of them singletons. For these receptors, no antigen is known. Sequencing was performed on CD8+ T cells from blood, taken at day 0 from a patient whose treatment included autologous EBV-specific T cells and nivolumab. The receptors stem from a man aged 40-49 years with nasopharyngeal carcinoma.

This sequence joins TRBV25-1 and TRBJ1-4; possibly TRBD1 for D (5 bases). Germline V gene data show CDR1 as MGHDK and CDR2 as SYGVNS. The V gene lost 1 base and the J gene lost 0 bases, with 15 bases spanning the gap. CDR3 length equals 18 residues. The CDR3 DNA follows: TGTGCCAGCAGTGAATTACTGGACATCGCTTCAACTAATGAAAAACTGTTTTTT. The encoded protein is CASSELLDIASTNEKLFF.

CDR3 DNA: TGTGCCAGCAGCCACCAGTCCTACACCGGGGAGCTGTTTTTT. Protein product: CASSHQSYTGELFF. The chain employs TRBV6-5 and TRBJ2-2; D ambiguous. The CDR3 extends over 14 amino acids. CDR1 MNHEY and CDR2 SVGAGI come from the germline V gene. V was cut by 6 bases and J by 3 bases, with 11 bases left in between.

The CDR3 nucleotides are TGTGCCATCAGACAGACCCAAGAGACCCAGTACTTC. This translates into CAIRQTQETQYF. This chain uses TRBV21-1 with TRBJ2-5; the table assigns TRBD1, which was not confirmed against the DNA. TRBV21-1 is given as a pseudogene. The CDR3 is 12 residues long.

In its sample, this clone was seen a few times. V usage is TRBV5-4 and J usage is TRBJ1-6, with 9 bases that match TRBD1. This CDR3 spans 17 amino acids. V gave up 2 bases and J gave up 6 bases; unmatched junction bases: 9. The germline V gene has CDR1 SGHNT and CDR2 YYREEE (reference sequence). The CDR3 DNA follows: TGTGCCAGCAGCTTTGGGCCCGACAGGGGGTTTAATTCACCCCTCCACTTT. Translation: CASSFGPDRGFNSPLHF.

CDR3 DNA sequence: TGCGCCAGCAGCCCCCGGACAGGGTCGGGGAACTATGGCTACACCTTC. Amino acids: CASSPRTGSGNYGYTF. The rearrangement joins TRBV4-1 to TRBJ1-2; TRBD1 aligns across 8 bases. Germline lookup yields CDR1 MGHRA and CDR2 YSYEKL. The V gene end was trimmed by 4 bases and the J gene end by 2 bases; junction bases not matched to a gene: 9. This CDR3 is 16 amino acids long.